Reported below is one TCR beta chain. Clones were sequenced by immunoSEQ multiplex PCR, and TCRdb holds only the in-frame ones, with some missing. In the table there are 65,000 to 90,000 clones, around 88% of which are singletons. Trimming cost V 3 bases and J 2 bases, with 5 bases left between them. The V gene's germline CDR1 is MDHEN and CDR2 SYDVKM. This CDR3 spans 12 amino acids. These data originate in a study of blood T cell repertoires in COVID-19. Study at large: The samples span acute and convalescent COVID-19 from the United States, Italy and Spain.

The rearrangement joins TRBV28 to TRBJ2-7; D gene ambiguous. Sequencing was performed on peripheral blood. This receptor was identified in a man aged 30-40 years with acute or convalescent COVID-19. The CDR3 coding sequence is TGTGCCAGCAGTTTTACACCCTACGAGCAGTACTTC. Its translation is CASSFTPYEQYF.